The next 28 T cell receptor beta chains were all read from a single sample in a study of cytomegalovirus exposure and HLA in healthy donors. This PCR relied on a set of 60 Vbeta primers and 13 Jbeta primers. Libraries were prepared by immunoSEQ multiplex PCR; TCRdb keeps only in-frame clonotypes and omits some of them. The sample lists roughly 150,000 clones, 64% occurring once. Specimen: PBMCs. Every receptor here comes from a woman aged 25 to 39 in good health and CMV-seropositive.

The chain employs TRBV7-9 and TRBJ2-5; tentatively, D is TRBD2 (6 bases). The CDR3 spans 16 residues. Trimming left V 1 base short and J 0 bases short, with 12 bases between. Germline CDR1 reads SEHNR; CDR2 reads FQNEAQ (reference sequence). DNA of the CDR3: TGTGCCAGCAGCTTAGGGACTACATCGTACCAAGAGACCCAGTACTTC. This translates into CASSLGTTSYQETQYF.

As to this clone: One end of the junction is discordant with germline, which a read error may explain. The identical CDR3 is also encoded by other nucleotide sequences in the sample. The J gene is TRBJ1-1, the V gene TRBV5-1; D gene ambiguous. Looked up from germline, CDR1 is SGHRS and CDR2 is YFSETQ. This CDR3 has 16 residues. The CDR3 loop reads CASSLSGRVVTPEAFF. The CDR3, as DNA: TGCGCCAGCAGCTTGTCGGGGAGGGTCGTAACCCCTGAAGCCTTCTTT.

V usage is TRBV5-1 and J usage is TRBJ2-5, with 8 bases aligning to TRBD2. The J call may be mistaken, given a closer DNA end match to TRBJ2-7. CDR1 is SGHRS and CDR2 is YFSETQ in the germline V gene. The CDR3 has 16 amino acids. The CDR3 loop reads CASSFLREAPRPEQYF. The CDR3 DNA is TGCGCCAGCAGCTTCCTGCGGGAGGCCCCCCGGCCCGAGCAGTACTTC.

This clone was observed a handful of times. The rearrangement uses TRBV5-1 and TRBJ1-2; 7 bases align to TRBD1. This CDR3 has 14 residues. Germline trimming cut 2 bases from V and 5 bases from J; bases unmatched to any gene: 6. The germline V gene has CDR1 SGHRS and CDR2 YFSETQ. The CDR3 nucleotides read TGCGCCAGCAGCTTCGACAGGGTGGGATATGGCTACACCTTC. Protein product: CASSFDRVGYGYTF.

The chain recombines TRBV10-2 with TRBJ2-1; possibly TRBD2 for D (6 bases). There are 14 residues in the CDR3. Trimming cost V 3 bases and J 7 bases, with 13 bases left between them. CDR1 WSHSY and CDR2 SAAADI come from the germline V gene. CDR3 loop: CASSDPSVGNEQFF. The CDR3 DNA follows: TGCGCCAGCAGTGACCCTAGCGTAGGAAATGAGCAGTTCTTC.

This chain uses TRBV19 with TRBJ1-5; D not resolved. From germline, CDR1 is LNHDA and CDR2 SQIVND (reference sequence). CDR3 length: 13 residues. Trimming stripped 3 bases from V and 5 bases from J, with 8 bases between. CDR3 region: CASSMGSHQPQHF. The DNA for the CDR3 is TGTGCCAGTAGTATGGGCAGCCATCAGCCCCAGCATTTT.

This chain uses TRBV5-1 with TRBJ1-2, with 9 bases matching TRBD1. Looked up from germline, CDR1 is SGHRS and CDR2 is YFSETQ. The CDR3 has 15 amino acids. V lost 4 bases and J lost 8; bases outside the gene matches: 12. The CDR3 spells CASSQRGTGGWGYTF. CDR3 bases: TGCGCCAGCAGCCAAAGGGGCACAGGGGGCTGGGGCTACACCTTC. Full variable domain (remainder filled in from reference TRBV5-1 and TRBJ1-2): KAGVTQTPRYLIKTRGQQVTLSCSPISGHRSVSWYQQTPGQGLQFLFEYFSETQRNKGNFPGRFSGRQFSNSRSEMNVSTLELGDSALYLCASSQRGTGGWGYTFGSGTRLTVV.

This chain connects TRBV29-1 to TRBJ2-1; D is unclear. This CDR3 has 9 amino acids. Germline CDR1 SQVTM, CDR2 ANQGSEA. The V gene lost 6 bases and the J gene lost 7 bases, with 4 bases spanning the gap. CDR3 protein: CSVSNEQFF. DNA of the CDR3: TGCAGCGTATCTAATGAGCAGTTCTTC.

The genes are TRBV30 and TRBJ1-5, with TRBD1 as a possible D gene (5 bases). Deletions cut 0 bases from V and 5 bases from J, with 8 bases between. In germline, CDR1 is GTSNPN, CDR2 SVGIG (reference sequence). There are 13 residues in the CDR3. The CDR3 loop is CAWSVWGDQPQHF. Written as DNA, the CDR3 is TGTGCCTGGAGTGTGTGGGGGGATCAGCCCCAGCATTTT.

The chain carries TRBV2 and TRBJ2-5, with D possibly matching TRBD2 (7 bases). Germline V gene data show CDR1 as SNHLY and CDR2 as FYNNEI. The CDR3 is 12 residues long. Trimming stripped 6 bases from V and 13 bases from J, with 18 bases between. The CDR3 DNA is TGTGCCAGCAGAGGGGGGGGCGGACGCTTGTACTTC. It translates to CASRGGGGRLYF. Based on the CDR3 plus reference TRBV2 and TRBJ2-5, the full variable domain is EPEVTQTPSHQVTQMGQEVILRCVPISNHLYFYWYRQILGQKVEFLVSFYNNEISEKSEIFDDQFSVERPDGSNFTLKIRSTKLEDSAMYFCASRGGGGRLYFGPGTRLLVL.

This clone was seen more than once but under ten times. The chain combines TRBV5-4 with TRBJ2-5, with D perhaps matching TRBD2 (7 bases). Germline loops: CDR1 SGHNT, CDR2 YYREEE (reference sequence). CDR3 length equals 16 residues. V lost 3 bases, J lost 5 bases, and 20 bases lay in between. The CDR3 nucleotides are TGTGCCAGCAGCTGGGGGGGCGTCGTCGTAGGGGAGACCCAGTACTTC. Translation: CASSWGGVVVGETQYF.

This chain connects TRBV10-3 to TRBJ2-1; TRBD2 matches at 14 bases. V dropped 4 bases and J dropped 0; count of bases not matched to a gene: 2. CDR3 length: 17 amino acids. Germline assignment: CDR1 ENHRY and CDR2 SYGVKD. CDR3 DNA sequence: TGTGCCATCAGTGGACTAGCGGGGGGGAGCTCCTACAATGAGCAGTTCTTC. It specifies CAISGLAGGSSYNEQFF.

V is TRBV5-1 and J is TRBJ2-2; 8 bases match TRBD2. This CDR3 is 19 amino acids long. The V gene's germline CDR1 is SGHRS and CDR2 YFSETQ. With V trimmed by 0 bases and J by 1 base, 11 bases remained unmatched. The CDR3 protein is CASSLGGFGAGENTGELFF. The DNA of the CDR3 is TGCGCCAGCAGCTTGGGAGGTTTTGGAGCGGGGGAGAACACCGGGGAGCTGTTTTTT.

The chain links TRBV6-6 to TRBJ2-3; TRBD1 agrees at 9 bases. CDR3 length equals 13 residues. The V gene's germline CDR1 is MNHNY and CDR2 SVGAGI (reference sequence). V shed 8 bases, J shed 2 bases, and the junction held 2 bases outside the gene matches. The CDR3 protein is CASGQGFTDTQYF. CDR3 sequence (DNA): TGTGCCAGCGGACAGGGGTTCACAGATACGCAGTATTTT.

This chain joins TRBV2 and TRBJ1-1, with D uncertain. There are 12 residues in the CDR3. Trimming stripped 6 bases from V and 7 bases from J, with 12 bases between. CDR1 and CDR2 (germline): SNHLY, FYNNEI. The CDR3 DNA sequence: TGTGCCAGCAGGGCAAACGGGGTTGAAGCTTTCTTT. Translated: CASRANGVEAFF.

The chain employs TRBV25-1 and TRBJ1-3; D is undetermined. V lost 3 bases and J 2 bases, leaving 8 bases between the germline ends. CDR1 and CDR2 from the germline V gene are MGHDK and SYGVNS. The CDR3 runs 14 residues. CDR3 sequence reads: CASSDTQTGNTIYF. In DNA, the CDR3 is TGTGCCAGCAGTGACACCCAGACTGGAAACACCATATATTTT.

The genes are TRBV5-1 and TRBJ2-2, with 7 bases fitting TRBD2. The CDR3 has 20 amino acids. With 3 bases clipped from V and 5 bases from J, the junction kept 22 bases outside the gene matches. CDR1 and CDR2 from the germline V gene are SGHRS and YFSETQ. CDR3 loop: CASSSGRGLMAGEMTGELFF. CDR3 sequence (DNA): TGCGCCAGCAGCTCCGGGCGGGGATTAATGGCGGGAGAGATGACCGGGGAGCTGTTTTTT.

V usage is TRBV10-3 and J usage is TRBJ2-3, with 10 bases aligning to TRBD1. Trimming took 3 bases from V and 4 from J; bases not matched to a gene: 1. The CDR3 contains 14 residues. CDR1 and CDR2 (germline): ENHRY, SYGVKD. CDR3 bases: TGTGCCATCAGTGAAGGACAGGGGGCAGATACGCAGTATTTT. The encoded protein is CAISEGQGADTQYF.

Written as DNA, the CDR3 is TGTGCCTGGAGTGGGGGACTAGCGGGGGGTAGGGGCATTCAGTACTTC. It translates to CAWSGGLAGGRGIQYF. The rearrangement links TRBV30 to TRBJ2-4; 15 bases are a match to TRBD2. Germline V gene sequence: CDR1 GTSNPN, CDR2 SVGIG (reference sequence). V shed 1 base and J 9 bases; nucleotides not matched to a gene: 7. This CDR3 comprises 16 residues.

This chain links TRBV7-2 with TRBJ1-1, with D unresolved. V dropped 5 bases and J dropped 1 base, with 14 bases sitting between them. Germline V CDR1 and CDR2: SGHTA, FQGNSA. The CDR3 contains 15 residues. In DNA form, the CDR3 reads TGTGCCAGCAGCCGGGAAGCTTGGGGGAACACTGAAGCTTTCTTT. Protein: CASSREAWGNTEAFF. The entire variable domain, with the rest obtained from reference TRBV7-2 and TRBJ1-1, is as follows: GAGVSQSPSNKVTEKGKDVELRCDPISGHTALYWYRQSLGQGLEFLIYFQGNSAPDKSGLPSDRFSAERTGGSVSTLTIQRTQQEDSAVYLCASSREAWGNTEAFFGQGTRLTVV.

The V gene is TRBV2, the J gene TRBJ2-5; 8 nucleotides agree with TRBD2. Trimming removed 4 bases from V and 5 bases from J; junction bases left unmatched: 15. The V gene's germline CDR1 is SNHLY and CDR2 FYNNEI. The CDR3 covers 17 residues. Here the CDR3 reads CASSGLARGSDRETQYF. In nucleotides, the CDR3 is TGTGCCAGCAGTGGACTAGCGAGGGGTTCGGATAGGGAGACCCAGTACTTC.

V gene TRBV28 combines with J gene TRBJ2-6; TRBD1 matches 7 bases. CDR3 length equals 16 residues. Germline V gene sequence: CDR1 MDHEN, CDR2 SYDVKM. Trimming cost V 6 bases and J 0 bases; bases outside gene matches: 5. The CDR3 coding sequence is TGTGCCAGCAGGCCATACAGGGGCTCTGGGGCCAACGTCCTGACTTTC. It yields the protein CASRPYRGSGANVLTF.

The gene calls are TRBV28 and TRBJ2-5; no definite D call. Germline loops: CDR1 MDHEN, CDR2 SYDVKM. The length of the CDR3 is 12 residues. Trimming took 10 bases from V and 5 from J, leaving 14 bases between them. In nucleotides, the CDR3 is TGTGCCACCCGTAGGCGAGCGGAGACCCAGTACTTC. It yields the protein CATRRRAETQYF.

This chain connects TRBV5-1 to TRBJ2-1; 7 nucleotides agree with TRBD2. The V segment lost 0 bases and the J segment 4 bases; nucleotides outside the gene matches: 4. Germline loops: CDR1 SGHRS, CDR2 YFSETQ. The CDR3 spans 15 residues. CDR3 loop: CASSLEASGYNEQFF. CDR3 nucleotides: TGCGCCAGCAGCTTGGAGGCTAGCGGATACAATGAGCAGTTCTTC. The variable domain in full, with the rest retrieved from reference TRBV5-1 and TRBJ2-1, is KAGVTQTPRYLIKTRGQQVTLSCSPISGHRSVSWYQQTPGQGLQFLFEYFSETQRNKGNFPGRFSGRQFSNSRSEMNVSTLELGDSALYLCASSLEASGYNEQFFGPGTRLTVL.

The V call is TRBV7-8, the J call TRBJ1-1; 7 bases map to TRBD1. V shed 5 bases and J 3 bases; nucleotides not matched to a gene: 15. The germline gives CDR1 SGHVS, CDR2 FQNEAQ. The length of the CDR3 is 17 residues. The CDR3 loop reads CASSQLGQAAEYTEAFF. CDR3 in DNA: TGTGCCAGCAGCCAATTAGGACAGGCAGCAGAATACACTGAAGCTTTCTTT.

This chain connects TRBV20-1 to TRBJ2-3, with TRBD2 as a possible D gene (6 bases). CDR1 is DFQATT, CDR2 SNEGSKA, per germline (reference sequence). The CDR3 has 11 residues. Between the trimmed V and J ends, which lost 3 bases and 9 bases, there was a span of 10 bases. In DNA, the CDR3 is TGCAGTGCTAGCAGGCGGGAAACGCAGTATTTT. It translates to CSASRRETQYF.

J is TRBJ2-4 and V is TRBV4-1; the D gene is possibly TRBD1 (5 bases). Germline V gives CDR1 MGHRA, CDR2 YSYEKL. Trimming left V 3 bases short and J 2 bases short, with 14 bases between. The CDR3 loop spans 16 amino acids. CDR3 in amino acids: CASSQPTSGSKNIQYF. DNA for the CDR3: TGCGCCAGCAGCCAGCCGACTTCAGGGTCCAAAAACATTCAGTACTTC.

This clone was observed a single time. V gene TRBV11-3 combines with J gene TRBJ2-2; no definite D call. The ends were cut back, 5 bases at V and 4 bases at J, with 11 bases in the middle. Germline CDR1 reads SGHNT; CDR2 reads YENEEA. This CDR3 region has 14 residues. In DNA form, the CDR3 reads TGTGCCAGCAGCACTGTAGTAGCCACCGGGGAGCTGTTTTTT. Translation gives CASSTVVATGELFF.